The present TCR beta chain was sequenced within a study of blood T cell repertoires in COVID-19. In the study overall: Samples taken during acute and convalescent COVID-19 were collected in the United States, Italy and Spain. In each case, the material was cDNA or gDNA derived from T cells, B-cell-depleted T cells, or PBMCs.

Authors' methods: For nucleated cells, counts were estimated from reference gene primer amplification. TCRdb's table, derived via immunoSEQ multiplex PCR, lists solely in-frame clones and lacks some. V, J and clone size were drawn from that table, and D and trimming were deduced from the DNA. Of about 120,000 clones in the sample, around nine tenths were seen once. Germline values: CDR1 MNHEY, CDR2 SVGAGI. V shed 6 bases and J 2 bases; nucleotides not matched to a gene: 0. CDR3 length: 14 residues. The rearrangement joins TRBV6-5 to TRBJ2-7; TRBD2 matches 14 bases. Sequencing was carried out using peripheral blood. The clonotype originates from a woman in her fifties or sixties with acute or convalescent COVID-19. The CDR3 protein is CASRGLAGAYEQYF. The CDR3, as DNA: TGTGCCAGCAGGGGACTAGCGGGGGCCTACGAGCAGTACTTC.